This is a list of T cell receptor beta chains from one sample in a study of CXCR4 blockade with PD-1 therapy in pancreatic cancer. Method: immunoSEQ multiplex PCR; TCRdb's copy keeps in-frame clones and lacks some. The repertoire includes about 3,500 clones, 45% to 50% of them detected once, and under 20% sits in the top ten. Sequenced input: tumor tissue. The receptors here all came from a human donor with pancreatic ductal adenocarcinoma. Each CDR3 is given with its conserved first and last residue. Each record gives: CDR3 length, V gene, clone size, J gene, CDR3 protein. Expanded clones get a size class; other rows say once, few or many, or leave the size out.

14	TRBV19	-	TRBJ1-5	CASSGTGGNQPQHF
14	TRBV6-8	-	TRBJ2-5	CASTPGTEQETQYF
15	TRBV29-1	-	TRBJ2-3	CSVEGGPRVTDTQYF
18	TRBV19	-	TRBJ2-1	CASSDPPGLAGSYNEQFF
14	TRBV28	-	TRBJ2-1	CASAGLAGDNEQFF
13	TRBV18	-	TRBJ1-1	CASSPQGTTEAFF
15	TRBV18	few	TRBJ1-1	CASSPRRGIGTEAFF
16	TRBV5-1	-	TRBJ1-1	CASRLRGAGEYTEAFF
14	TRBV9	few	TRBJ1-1	CASSSQGMNTEAFF
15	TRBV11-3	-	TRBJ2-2	CASSSRQGFTGELFF
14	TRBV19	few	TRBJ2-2	CASSIDRGSGELFF
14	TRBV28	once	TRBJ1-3	CASTLVSSGNTIYF
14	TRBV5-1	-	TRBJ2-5	CASSLPGNQETQYF
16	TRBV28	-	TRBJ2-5	CASRGTSGANQETQYF
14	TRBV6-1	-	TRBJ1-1	CASSEVGWDTEAFF
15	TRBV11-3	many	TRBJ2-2	CASSQVIGNTGELFF
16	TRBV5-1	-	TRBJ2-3	CASSLSLAGSTDTQYF
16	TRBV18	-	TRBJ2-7	CASRVGVGTGYYEQYF
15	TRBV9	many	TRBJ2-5	CASSGRLAGAETQYF
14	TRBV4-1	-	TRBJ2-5	CASSQLKEETTQYF
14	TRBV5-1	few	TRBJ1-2	CASSQGTGSYGYTF
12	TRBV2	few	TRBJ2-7	CASKEGSNEQYF
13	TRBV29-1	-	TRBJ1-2	CSVEGQGFGGYTF
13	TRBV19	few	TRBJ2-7	CASSGTHNYEQYF
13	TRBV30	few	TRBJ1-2	CAWARPETYGYTF
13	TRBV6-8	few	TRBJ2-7	CAIQTSAGYEQYF
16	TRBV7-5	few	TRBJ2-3	CASSLVWSIATDTQYF
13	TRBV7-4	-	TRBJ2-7	CASSGRDSYEQYF
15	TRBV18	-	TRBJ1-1	CASSPLQGAVGEAFF
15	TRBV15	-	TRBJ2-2	CATSGGRTDAGELFF
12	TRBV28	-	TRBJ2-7	CASSWGSLEQYF
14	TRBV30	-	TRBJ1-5	CAWSVRAHNQPQHF
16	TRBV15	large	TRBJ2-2	CATSRARSGAGGELFF
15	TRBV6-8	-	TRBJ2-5	CAISHTGTGSETQYF
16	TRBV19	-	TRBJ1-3	CASSTSRGLSGNTIYF
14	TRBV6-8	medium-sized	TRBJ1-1	CASRIDSRGTEAFF
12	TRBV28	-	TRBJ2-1	CASSLAHNEQFF
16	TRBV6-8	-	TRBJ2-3	CASSYRRGAGGDTQYF
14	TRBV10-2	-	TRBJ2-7	CASSESISGLFMYF
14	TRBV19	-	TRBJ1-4	CASSHRGAYEKLFF
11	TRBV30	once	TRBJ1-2	CASSEGVGYTF
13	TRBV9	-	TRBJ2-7	CASRNGVDYEQYF
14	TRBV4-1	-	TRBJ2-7	CASSPDRGRIEQYF
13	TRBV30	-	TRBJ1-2	CAWSTLAGIGYTF
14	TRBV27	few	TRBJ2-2	CASSLFRLAGELFF
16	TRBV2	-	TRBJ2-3	CASSEDLAGAPDTQYF
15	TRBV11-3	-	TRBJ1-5	CASSLGPYSNQPQHF
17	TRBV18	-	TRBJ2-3	CASSPSGTSGRADTQYF
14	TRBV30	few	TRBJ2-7	CAWSNPEVAYEQYF
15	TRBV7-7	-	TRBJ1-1	CASAAGGTMNTEAFF